This is a list of T cell receptor beta chains from one sample in a study of CD8 T cells in ankylosing spondylitis. In TCRdb, the 5' RACE reads were re-called with MiXCR into one record per CDR3 protein. The sample holds 250,000 or so distinct CDR3 sequences, more than 15% seen once. The specimen was blood, either unsorted or a sorted T cell fraction (not recorded which). These receptor sequences come from a male donor with ankylosing spondylitis or in good health (not recorded which). Each CDR3 is given with its conserved first and last residue. Fields, in order: clone size, V gene, D gene, J gene, CDR3 protein, CDR3 DNA. The D gene is left open where the match is weak. Only some rows state a clone size, as once, few, many or a class for expanded clones.

clone_size: few; v_call: TRBV4-2; d_call: TRBD1; j_call: TRBJ1-2; cdr3_aa: CASSQRDSYGYTF; cdr3_nt: TGTGCCAGCAGCCAGCGGGACAGCTATGGCTACACCTTC
clone_size: few; v_call: TRBV19; d_call: TRBD2; j_call: TRBJ2-7; cdr3_aa: CASSIAGSSGYEQYF; cdr3_nt: TGTGCCAGTAGTATAGCCGGGAGTAGCGGGTACGAGCAGTACTTC
clone_size: NA; v_call: TRBV29-1; d_call: NA; j_call: TRBJ2-5; cdr3_aa: CSVESGLTQYF; cdr3_nt: TGCAGCGTTGAATCGGGGTTGACCCAGTACTTC
clone_size: few; v_call: TRBV2; d_call: NA; j_call: TRBJ2-3; cdr3_aa: CATEGPDTQYF; cdr3_nt: TGTGCCACCGAGGGGCCAGATACGCAGTATTTT
clone_size: NA; v_call: TRBV24-1; d_call: NA; j_call: TRBJ2-7; cdr3_aa: CATQEGGTYEQYF; cdr3_nt: TGTGCCACCCAAGAGGGAGGGACATACGAGCAGTACTTC
clone_size: once; v_call: TRBV27; d_call: TRBD2; j_call: TRBJ2-7; cdr3_aa: CASSPRLAGDSYEQYF; cdr3_nt: TGTGCCAGCAGCCCTCGACTAGCGGGAGATTCCTACGAGCAGTACTTC
clone_size: few; v_call: TRBV3-1; d_call: TRBD2; j_call: TRBJ2-1; cdr3_aa: CASSQNPTSYSYNEQFF; cdr3_nt: TGTGCCAGCAGCCAAAACCCGACTAGCTACTCCTACAATGAGCAGTTCTTC
clone_size: few; v_call: TRBV6-1; d_call: NA; j_call: TRBJ2-7; cdr3_aa: CASRKTGFLGEQYF; cdr3_nt: TGTGCCAGCAGAAAAACAGGGTTTCTAGGGGAGCAGTACTTC
clone_size: few; v_call: TRBV29-1; d_call: NA; j_call: TRBJ2-1; cdr3_aa: CSVEEETAEQFF; cdr3_nt: TGCAGCGTTGAAGAGGAGACAGCCGAGCAGTTCTTC
clone_size: few; v_call: TRBV27; d_call: NA; j_call: TRBJ1-2; cdr3_aa: CASSLVSGGYGYTF; cdr3_nt: TGTGCCAGCAGTTTGGTCTCTGGGGGCTATGGCTACACCTTC
clone_size: NA; v_call: TRBV5-1; d_call: TRBD2; j_call: TRBJ2-1; cdr3_aa: CASSLGTSLEDEQFF; cdr3_nt: TGCGCCAGCAGCTTAGGGACTAGCTTGGAGGATGAGCAGTTCTTC
clone_size: NA; v_call: TRBV27; d_call: TRBD2; j_call: TRBJ2-3; cdr3_aa: CASGLAGTDTQYF; cdr3_nt: TGTGCCAGCGGTTTAGCGGGTACAGATACGCAGTATTTT
clone_size: NA; v_call: TRBV3-1; d_call: TRBD2; j_call: TRBJ2-2; cdr3_aa: CASSPPLVAGGNTGELFF; cdr3_nt: TGTGCCAGCAGCCCACCACTCGTAGCGGGAGGGAACACCGGGGAGCTGTTTTTT
clone_size: NA; v_call: TRBV5-1; d_call: TRBD1; j_call: TRBJ1-2; cdr3_aa: CASSLNRGLDYGYTF; cdr3_nt: TGCGCCAGCAGCTTGAACAGGGGGCTGGACTATGGCTACACCTTC
clone_size: few; v_call: TRBV6-1; d_call: TRBD2; j_call: TRBJ2-7; cdr3_aa: CASSEIRAAGEQYF; cdr3_nt: TGTGCCAGCAGTGAGATCCGGGCAGCGGGAGAGCAGTACTTC
clone_size: NA; v_call: TRBV5-8; d_call: TRBD2; j_call: TRBJ2-5; cdr3_aa: CASSLEPAGDLGETQYF; cdr3_nt: TGTGCCAGCAGCTTGGAGCCAGCGGGAGATCTGGGAGAGACCCAGTACTTC
clone_size: NA; v_call: TRBV3-1; d_call: NA; j_call: TRBJ2-5; cdr3_aa: CASSIQETQYF; cdr3_nt: TGTGCCAGCAGCATCCAAGAGACCCAGTACTTC
clone_size: NA; v_call: TRBV4-2; d_call: TRBD2; j_call: TRBJ2-1; cdr3_aa: CASSQDPPLAGGYNEQFF; cdr3_nt: TGTGCCAGCAGCCAAGATCCCCCGCTAGCGGGAGGGTACAATGAGCAGTTCTTC
clone_size: few; v_call: TRBV28; d_call: TRBD2; j_call: TRBJ2-7; cdr3_aa: CASIASGGDDEQYF; cdr3_nt: TGTGCCAGCATCGCCTCGGGGGGGGACGACGAGCAGTACTTC
clone_size: NA; v_call: TRBV11-2; d_call: NA; j_call: TRBJ2-1; cdr3_aa: CASSEQEEQFF; cdr3_nt: TGTGCCAGCAGCGAACAGGAGGAGCAGTTCTTC
clone_size: NA; v_call: TRBV29-1; d_call: NA; j_call: TRBJ2-1; cdr3_aa: CSVDSREATYEQFF; cdr3_nt: TGCAGCGTTGACTCGCGGGAAGCCACTTATGAGCAGTTCTTT
clone_size: NA; v_call: TRBV12-3/TRBV12-4; d_call: NA; j_call: TRBJ1-2; cdr3_aa: CASSPGENYGYTF; cdr3_nt: TGTGCCAGCAGCCCAGGGGAAAACTATGGCTACACCTTC
clone_size: few; v_call: TRBV27; d_call: NA; j_call: TRBJ2-2; cdr3_aa: CASSAGTNTGELFF; cdr3_nt: TGTGCCAGCAGTGCGGGGACTAACACCGGGGAGCTGTTTTTT
clone_size: many; v_call: TRBV2; d_call: NA; j_call: TRBJ2-1; cdr3_aa: CASSEGPDDYNEQFF; cdr3_nt: TGTGCCAGCAGTGAGGGCCCAGACGACTACAATGAGCAGTTCTTC
clone_size: NA; v_call: TRBV5-1; d_call: NA; j_call: TRBJ1-5; cdr3_aa: CASSLGQSGNQPQHF; cdr3_nt: TGCGCCAGCAGCTTGGGGCAGTCGGGCAATCAGCCCCAGCATTTT
clone_size: NA; v_call: TRBV4-1; d_call: NA; j_call: TRBJ2-1; cdr3_aa: CASSQRTPDEYNEQFF; cdr3_nt: TGCGCCAGCAGCCAACGGACCCCAGATGAGTACAATGAGCAGTTCTTC
clone_size: NA; v_call: TRBV29-1; d_call: NA; j_call: TRBJ2-7; cdr3_aa: CSVPGPAEQYF; cdr3_nt: TGCAGCGTCCCCGGGCCCGCCGAGCAGTACTTC